Shown below are 25 T cell receptor beta chains from a single sample sequenced in a study of PD-1 blockade in classical Hodgkin lymphoma. Every single patient, without exception, relapsed after autologous stem cell transplantation, and brentuximab vedotin exposure varied. Clones were sequenced by immunoSEQ multiplex PCR, and TCRdb holds only the in-frame ones, with some missing. The data contain about 98,000 clones, over 85% of them singletons. The sample was peripheral blood mononuclear cells (PBMCs), taken at baseline. The receptors originated from a human donor with classical Hodgkin lymphoma.

This chain uses TRBV7-6 with TRBJ2-2; 9 nucleotides agree with TRBD1. The germline V gene encodes CDR1 SGHVS and CDR2 FNYEAQ. The junction had 3 bases not matched to a gene; V was cut back by 4 bases and J by 0 bases. The CDR3 runs to 16 residues. CDR3 DNA sequence: TGTGCCAGCAGCTCCGGACAGGGGTCGAACACCGGGGAGCTGTTTTTT. Its translation: CASSSGQGSNTGELFF.

The chain couples TRBV5-1 to TRBJ2-2; 16 bases map to TRBD2. V dropped 4 bases and J dropped 3; count of bases not matched to a gene: 6. The germline gives CDR1 SGHRS, CDR2 YFSETQ. This CDR3 is built from 18 residues. CDR3 protein: CASSMGLAGGPDTGELFF. DNA for the CDR3: TGCGCCAGCAGCATGGGACTAGCGGGAGGGCCCGACACCGGGGAGCTGTTTTTT.

The chain employs TRBV4-1 and TRBJ2-7; D not resolved. V was clipped by 0 bases and J by 2 bases, with 5 bases between them. There are 13 residues in the CDR3. Per the germline V gene, CDR1 is MGHRA and CDR2 is YSYEKL. CDR3 in DNA: TGCGCCAGCAGCCAAGATTTAACCTACGAGCAGTACTTC. Translation gives CASSQDLTYEQYF.

The chain recombines TRBV7-9 with TRBJ2-4; possible D gene TRBD2, 6 bases. There are 19 residues in the CDR3. V was pared by 0 bases and J by 2 bases, with 20 bases between. CDR1 and CDR2 (germline): SEHNR, FQNEAQ (reference sequence). The CDR3 DNA reads TGTGCCAGCAGCTTAGCGTCGGGGGATTCCATATTATCCAAAAACATTCAGTACTTC. Its protein is CASSLASGDSILSKNIQYF. Full variable domain (rest looked up from reference TRBV7-9 and TRBJ2-4): DTGVSQNPRHKITKRGQNVTFRCDPISEHNRLYWYRQTLGQGPEFLTYFQNEAQLEKSRLLSDRFSAERPKGSFSTLEIQRTEQGDSAMYLCASSLASGDSILSKNIQYFGAGTRLSVL.

CDR3 DNA: TGTGCCAGCAGCCCTTGGAGGTCTAACTATGGCTACACCTTC. It yields the protein CASSPWRSNYGYTF. This chain uses TRBV6-5 with TRBJ1-2, with D uncertain. Trimming shortened V by 6 bases and J by 0 bases, and 11 bases separated the two germline ends. Germline loops: CDR1 MNHEY, CDR2 SVGAGI. The CDR3 sequence is 14 residues long.

This rearrangement joins TRBV9 to TRBJ1-2; 11 positions match TRBD1. The CDR3 runs to 16 residues. The germline CDR1 and CDR2 sequences are SGDLS and YYNGEE. After removal of 1 base from V and 6 bases from J, the junction contained 8 bases not matched to a gene. This CDR3 reads CASSVLGQGAVNGYTF. For the CDR3, the DNA is TGTGCCAGCAGCGTACTAGGACAGGGGGCGGTCAATGGCTACACCTTC.

J is TRBJ1-2 and V is TRBV6-5; D unresolved. The V gene's germline CDR1 is MNHEY and CDR2 SVGAGI. V was trimmed by 2 bases and J by 4 bases, leaving 14 bases between them. The length of the CDR3 is 15 residues. CDR3 region: CASSYGLGVAYGYTF. As DNA, the CDR3 is TGTGCCAGCAGTTACGGACTTGGGGTTGCCTATGGCTACACCTTC.

The chain employs TRBV9 and TRBJ2-1; no clear D gene. From germline, CDR1 is SGDLS and CDR2 YYNGEE. The CDR3 has 12 amino acids. V dropped 0 bases and J dropped 11 bases, with 9 bases sitting between them. The DNA of the CDR3 is TGTGCCAGCAGCGTAGAAAACCAGAAGCAGTTCTTC. It codes for CASSVENQKQFF.

The chain links TRBV5-1 to TRBJ2-7; 9 bases are a match to TRBD1. The V and J ends lost 3 bases and 4 bases, in that order; junction bases with no gene match: 5. The CDR3 spans 14 residues. CDR1 is SGHRS, CDR2 YFSETQ, per germline. The CDR3 protein is CASSYRDRAYEQYF. The CDR3 DNA follows: TGCGCCAGCAGCTACCGGGACAGGGCGTACGAGCAGTACTTC.

The chain uses TRBV9 and TRBJ2-3; maybe TRBD1 (6 bases). CDR3 length: 18 residues. V lost 0 bases and J lost 3, with 20 bases in between. Germline CDR1 is SGDLS and CDR2 is YYNGEE. CDR3 sequence (DNA): TGTGCCAGCAGCGTAGAGCTCCGGACAGACAAAGGAACAGATACGCAGTATTTT. This gives the protein CASSVELRTDKGTDTQYF. Looking up the rest from reference TRBV9 and TRBJ2-3 gives the full variable domain: DSGVTQTPKHLITATGQRVTLRCSPRSGDLSVYWYQQSLDQGLQFLIQYYNGEERAKGNILERFSAQQFPDLHSELNLSSLELGDSALYFCASSVELRTDKGTDTQYFGPGTRLTVL.

The V gene is TRBV2, the J gene TRBJ1-4; perhaps TRBD1 as D (6 bases). The germline gives CDR1 SNHLY, CDR2 FYNNEI. Deletions cut 4 bases from V and 7 bases from J, with 16 bases between. The CDR3 extends over 15 amino acids. CDR3 region: CASSGQGQGGEKLFF. DNA for the CDR3: TGTGCCAGCAGTGGTCAAGGTCAAGGGGGTGAAAAACTGTTTTTT.

This chain uses TRBV5-1 with TRBJ2-1; no clear D gene. Deletions cut 2 bases from V and 0 bases from J, with 9 bases between. The CDR3 runs 15 residues. Germline-derived CDR1 and CDR2 are SGHRS and YFSETQ. DNA for the CDR3: TGCGCCAGCAGCTTCCAGGTAAGCTCCTACAATGAGCAGTTCTTC. Protein sequence: CASSFQVSSYNEQFF.

The chain uses TRBV27 and TRBJ1-4; 7 bases fit TRBD1. After removal of 6 bases from V and 4 bases from J, the junction contained 8 bases not matched to a gene. The CDR3 loop spans 15 amino acids. CDR1 MNHEY and CDR2 SMNVEV come from the germline V gene (reference sequence). For the CDR3, the DNA is TGTGCCAGCAGGCCGGACAGGATCGATAATGAAAAACTGTTTTTT. Translated: CASRPDRIDNEKLFF.

V usage is TRBV19 and J usage is TRBJ1-5, with TRBD1 identical over 7 bases. V lost 4 bases to trimming and J lost 4 bases; unmatched junction nucleotides: 10. The CDR3 extends over 16 amino acids. Germline V gene data show CDR1 as LNHDA and CDR2 as SQIVND (reference sequence). The chain's CDR3 is CASSTNPGQPNQPQHF. In nucleotides, the CDR3 is TGTGCCAGTAGTACCAACCCGGGACAGCCAAATCAGCCCCAGCATTTT.

The genes are TRBV7-6 and TRBJ2-7, with D tentatively TRBD1 (6 bases). The CDR3 is made up of 13 amino acids. Per germline, CDR1 SGHVS and CDR2 FNYEAQ. Trimming took 5 bases from V and 3 from J, leaving 11 bases between them. CDR3 in DNA: TGTGCCAGCAGCCCGTGGACAGACTACGAGCAGTACTTC. It encodes CASSPWTDYEQYF.

The V call is TRBV28, the J call TRBJ2-7; the D is unclear. The length of the CDR3 is 13 residues. V shed 7 bases and J shed 2 bases, with 12 bases lying between them. The germline V gene encodes CDR1 MDHEN and CDR2 SYDVKM. This CDR3 reads CASTWTQTYEQYF. CDR3 sequence (DNA): TGTGCCAGCACCTGGACCCAAACCTACGAGCAGTACTTC.

The rearrangement links TRBV5-1 to TRBJ1-4, with D tentatively TRBD1 (6 bases). From germline, CDR1 is SGHRS and CDR2 YFSETQ. The CDR3 loop spans 15 amino acids. The V end lost 2 bases, the J end lost 11 bases, and 19 bases lay between the germline ends. CDR3 in amino acids: CASSFAGTREEKLFF. In nucleotides, the CDR3 is TGCGCCAGCAGCTTCGCCGGGACAAGAGAGGAGAAACTGTTTTTT.

J is TRBJ2-3 and V is TRBV30; tentatively, D is TRBD2 (6 bases). V was clipped by 4 bases and J by 0 bases, with 11 bases between them. The CDR3 covers 14 residues. Germline CDR1 reads GTSNPN; CDR2 reads SVGIG (reference sequence). DNA of the CDR3: TGTGCCTGGAACCGCGGGGATAGCACAGATACGCAGTATTTT. Translating it yields CAWNRGDSTDTQYF.

The chain carries TRBV18 and TRBJ2-1; weak D call: TRBD2 (5 bases). The CDR3 extends over 15 amino acids. CDR1 and CDR2 (germline): KGHSH, LQKENI. The V end lost 4 bases, the J end lost 5 bases, and 15 bases lay between the germline ends. CDR3 nucleotides: TGTGCCAGCTCACGGCCCCCGGGGTGGAACAATGAGCAGTTCTTC. Its protein product is CASSRPPGWNNEQFF.

V and J are TRBV5-1 and TRBJ2-4; 10 bases are a match to TRBD1. Trimming took 4 bases from V and 1 from J; bases not matched to a gene: 17. The CDR3 loop spans 20 amino acids. Germline V gene lookup returns CDR1 SGHRS and CDR2 YFSETQ. CDR3 loop: CASSLPGQGSIGTAKNIQYF. The CDR3 coding sequence is TGCGCCAGCAGCCTACCGGGACAGGGGAGTATAGGAACGGCCAAAAACATTCAGTACTTC.

This clone occurred once. The chain is built from TRBV6-1 and TRBJ2-1; D is undetermined. The CDR3 spans 12 residues. V lost 4 bases and J 8 bases, leaving 9 bases between the germline ends. From germline, CDR1 is MNHNS and CDR2 SASEGT. CDR3 sequence: CASSVHFDEQFF. Here the CDR3 DNA reads TGTGCCAGCAGTGTTCACTTCGATGAGCAGTTCTTC.

The table lists this clone with a few counts. The V and J genes are TRBV6-5 and TRBJ2-1, with a possible D match to TRBD1 (7 bases). The germline V gene has CDR1 MNHEY and CDR2 SVGAGI. This CDR3 comprises 16 residues. The V end was cut by 0 bases, the J end by 3 bases, with 12 bases between. CDR3: CASSYSGQGGYNEQFF. The CDR3 nucleotides read TGTGCCAGCAGTTACTCTGGGCAGGGGGGCTACAATGAGCAGTTCTTC.

In this sample, this clone turned up once. The J gene is TRBJ1-1, the V gene TRBV6-5, with D maybe TRBD1 (5 bases). CDR3 length: 15 residues. CDR1 MNHEY and CDR2 SVGAGI come from the germline V gene. Between the trimmed V and J ends, which lost 0 bases and 4 bases, there was a span of 12 bases. The CDR3 DNA reads TGTGCCAGCAGTTACTCGCCTCGGGGGGGCACTGAAGCTTTCTTT. This translates into CASSYSPRGGTEAFF.

The J gene is TRBJ1-5, the V gene TRBV18, with D possibly TRBD1 on 5 matching bases. The CDR3 has 15 residues. V shed 1 base and J shed 0 bases, with 7 bases lying between them. CDR1 is KGHSH and CDR2 is LQKENI in the germline V gene. CDR3 bases: TGTGCCAGCTCACCACGGGGGAATAGCAATCAGCCCCAGCATTTT. It yields the protein CASSPRGNSNQPQHF.

The chain has TRBV5-4 and TRBJ2-7, with 7 bases aligning to TRBD2. Trimming removed 4 bases from V and 3 bases from J; junction bases left unmatched: 13. The CDR3 sequence is 16 residues long. Germline lookup yields CDR1 SGHNT and CDR2 YYREEE (reference sequence). CDR3 nucleotides: TGTGCCAGCAGCCCTGAGGTGAGCGGGATGAACTACGAGCAGTACTTC. Translating it yields CASSPEVSGMNYEQYF.